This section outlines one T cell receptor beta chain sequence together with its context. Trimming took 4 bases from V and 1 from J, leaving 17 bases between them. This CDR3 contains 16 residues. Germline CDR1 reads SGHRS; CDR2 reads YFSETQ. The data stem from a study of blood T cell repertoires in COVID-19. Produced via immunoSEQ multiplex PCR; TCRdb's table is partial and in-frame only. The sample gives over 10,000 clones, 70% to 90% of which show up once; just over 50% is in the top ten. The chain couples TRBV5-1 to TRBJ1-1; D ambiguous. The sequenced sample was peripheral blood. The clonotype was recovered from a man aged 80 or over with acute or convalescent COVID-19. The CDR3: CASSPKTATTNTEAFF. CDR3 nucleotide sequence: TGCGCCAGCAGCCCCAAAACCGCGACAACGAACACTGAAGCTTTCTTT.